This TCR beta chain originates from a study of blood T cell repertoires in COVID-19. Produced via immunoSEQ multiplex PCR; TCRdb's table is partial and in-frame only. The data contain 100,000 to 150,000 clones, 92% of them seen just once; the ten biggest clones take up approximately 2%. The germline V gene encodes CDR1 SGDLS and CDR2 YYNGEE. The CDR3 spans 14 residues. After removal of 2 bases from V and 2 bases from J, the junction contained 4 bases not matched to a gene. The sequenced sample was peripheral blood. The TCR originated in a man aged 45-65 years with COVID-19, enrolled during active disease. This chain links TRBV9 with TRBJ2-7; 7 bases agree with TRBD2. The CDR3 is CASSVGLAAYEQYF. The CDR3 DNA reads TGTGCCAGCAGCGTTGGGCTAGCGGCCTACGAGCAGTACTTC.